The rows below give T cell receptor beta chains drawn from one sample of a study of shared clonotypes between healthy human individuals. The protocol was immunoSEQ multiplex PCR, while the TCRdb copy is restricted to in-frame clones and leaves out a portion. The repertoire holds roughly 1,600,000 clones, with approximately 98.5% as singletons. Sample: naive CD4+ T cells sorted from blood. The source of these receptors is a man aged 30 to 45 in good health. CDR3s include the opening cysteine and the closing phenylalanine or tryptophan. D genes are given only for firm matches. Rows may omit the clone size; those that give it use once, few, many or a size class.

clone_size	v_call	j_call	cdr3_length	d_call	cdr3_nt	cdr3_aa
.	TRBV15	TRBJ2-5	17	.	TGTGCCACCAGCAGAGAACCCCGCCTACAGGGTCGTGAGACCCAGTACTTC	CATSREPRLQGRETQYF
.	TRBV5-1	TRBJ2-7	16	TRBD1	TGCGCCAGCAGCTTGGAACGGGGGACAGGGGACTACGAGCAGTACTTC	CASSLERGTGDYEQYF
.	TRBV6-5	TRBJ2-6	15	.	TGTGCCAGCAGTTACGGAGGATCTGGGGCCAACGTCCTGACTTTC	CASSYGGSGANVLTF
.	TRBV9	TRBJ2-1	16	TRBD2	TGTGCCAGCAGCGTAGCTTGGACTAGCCCTCGTAATGAGCAGTTCTTC	CASSVAWTSPRNEQFF
.	TRBV6-1	TRBJ2-7	16	TRBD2	TGTGCCAGCAGTGGCCGGGAGATAGACGGGAGGTACGAGCAGTACTTC	CASSGREIDGRYEQYF
.	TRBV27	TRBJ2-3	18	TRBD1	TGTGCCAGCAGTCTTTCACCCAGACAGGGGGTGTTCTCAGATACGCAGTATTTT	CASSLSPRQGVFSDTQYF
once	TRBV18	TRBJ2-1	14	TRBD2	TGTGCCAGCTCAGAGCTAGCGGGAGACAATGAGCAGTTCTTC	CASSELAGDNEQFF
.	TRBV28	TRBJ2-2	12	.	TGTGCCAGCAGTGTGCTTCCCGGGGAGCTGTTTTTT	CASSVLPGELFF
.	TRBV28	TRBJ1-2	16	.	TGTGCCAGCAGTTTATCTAGGGGACACCCTAACTATGGCTACACCTTC	CASSLSRGHPNYGYTF
once	TRBV9	TRBJ2-2	15	TRBD2	TGTGCCAGCAGCGGCCGGACTAGTCCAACCGGGGAGCTGTTTTTT	CASSGRTSPTGELFF
.	TRBV18	TRBJ2-1	14	.	TGTGCCAGCTCACGGGTTAGCTCCTACAATGAGCAGTTCTTC	CASSRVSSYNEQFF
.	TRBV7-9	TRBJ2-1	11	.	TGTGCCAGCAGCTTAGGACATGAGCAGTTCTTC	CASSLGHEQFF
.	TRBV7-2	TRBJ2-5	14	.	TGTGCCAGCAGCTCCTTGGACAGCCAAGAGACCCAGTACTTC	CASSSLDSQETQYF
.	TRBV7-2	TRBJ1-3	15	.	TGTGCCAGCAGCTTTCCGACAATTTCTGGAAACACCATATATTTT	CASSFPTISGNTIYF
once	TRBV23-1	TRBJ2-2	17	TRBD1	TGCGCCAGCAGTCACTTCCGGACAGGGAAGAACACCGGGGAGCTGTTTTTT	CASSHFRTGKNTGELFF
.	TRBV7-9	TRBJ2-7	15	.	TGTGCCAGCAGCCCCCCCGGGACCGCCGAAAACGAGCAGTACTTC	CASSPPGTAENEQYF
.	TRBV29-1	TRBJ1-2	11	.	TGCAGCGTTGAGGGATTCTATGGCTACACCTTC	CSVEGFYGYTF
.	TRBV10-3	TRBJ1-1	14	.	TGTGCCATCAGTGAGGGACGGTTGAACACTGAAGCTTTCTTT	CAISEGRLNTEAFF
.	TRBV7-8	TRBJ2-7	14	.	TGTGCCAGCAGCTTTGGGACATCGTCGTCCGAGCAGTACTTC	CASSFGTSSSEQYF
.	TRBV11-3	TRBJ1-1	14	.	TGTGCCAGCAGCTTAGACCCGGTGAAGGGTGAAGCTTTCTTT	CASSLDPVKGEAFF
.	TRBV6-1	TRBJ2-4	13	.	TGTGCCAGCAGTGAGGTATACAGCAACATTCAGTACTTC	CASSEVYSNIQYF
.	TRBV18	TRBJ1-4	14	.	TGTGCCAGCTCACCAGATAGCAGTGTAGCCAGACTGTTTTTT	CASSPDSSVARLFF
.	TRBV19	TRBJ1-5	15	TRBD1	TGTGCCAGTAGCCTCACGACAGGGCGGTGGCAGCCCCAGCATTTT	CASSLTTGRWQPQHF
.	TRBV18	TRBJ2-1	17	.	TGTGCCAGCTCACTCGCTCTCGGGGGCAGGGGAGGACATGAGCAGTTCTTC	CASSLALGGRGGHEQFF
.	TRBV5-4	TRBJ2-5	17	TRBD1	TGTGCCAGCAGCCGGGGACAGGGGAGACGGAACTTCGAGACCCAGTACTTC	CASSRGQGRRNFETQYF
.	TRBV5-6	TRBJ2-1	13	TRBD2	TGTGCCAGCAGTCCGAAGGCGGGAGCTGAGCAGTTCTTC	CASSPKAGAEQFF